This T cell receptor beta chain originates from a study of vaccination and CD4 T cells after COVID-19. Study-wide context: Post-vaccine sampling followed dose two by a median approximately 70 days (range 14 to 241). Cellular stimulation was performed using overlapping spike peptides derived from SARS-CoV-2, HCoV-NL63, HCoV-OC43 and HCoV-229E. The study's findings and limits: Researchers looked at relatively few convalescent patients and had no early post-infection timepoints.

This clonotype was seen more than once but under ten times. The target antigen is unknown. Treatment of the sample: roughly 11-day PBMC culture with coronavirus spike peptide pools or control peptides (ViraFEST assay). The assay that was used to sequence DNA from cultured CD4+ T cells was the Oncomine TCR Beta short-read assay. Cultured CD4+ T cells were the source of extracted genomic DNA. One entry per CDR3 protein results from TCRdb running MiXCR on the PCR reads. The table lists 12,000 or so distinct CDR3 sequences, 60% to 80% of them singletons. This clonotype originated in a human donor who had recovered from COVID-19. The sequenced sample was CD4+ T cells from blood, cultured in vitro.

The CDR3 sequence is CATSDPSTDTQYF. The CDR3 DNA is TGTGCCACCAGTGACCCCTCCACAGATACGCAGTATTTT. The V call is TRBV24-1, the J call TRBJ2-3; no firm D call. V shed 4 bases and J shed 2 bases, with 6 bases lying between them. Germline V gives CDR1 KGHDR, CDR2 SFDVKD. The CDR3 has 13 amino acids.